This T cell receptor beta chain was recovered during a study of OX40 agonist ivuxolimab in advanced cancers. Per the germline V gene, CDR1 is SGHNT and CDR2 is YYREEE (reference sequence). CDR3 length equals 16 residues. V dropped 5 bases and J dropped 2; count of bases not matched to a gene: 8. Data came from immunoSEQ multiplex PCR; TCRdb stores just in-frame clones and leaves some out. Altogether approximately 94,000 clones are present, about 92% being singletons, with the ten largest covering 3.4%. V usage is TRBV5-4 and J usage is TRBJ2-5; 11 nucleotides align to TRBD2. The clonotype was recovered from an adult with an advanced solid tumor such as melanoma, head and neck, liver or kidney cancer. The sample was CD4+ or CD8+ T cells sorted from blood, taken in a trial of the OX40 agonist ivuxolimab. CDR3 sequence: CASSYPSGGPQETQYF. CDR3 nucleotide sequence: TGTGCCAGCAGTTACCCTAGCGGGGGGCCTCAAGAGACCCAGTACTTC.